These 26 T cell receptor beta chains were sequenced from one sample in a study of graft-versus-host responses after intestinal transplantation. Clones were read by immunoSEQ multiplex PCR, and TCRdb kept only the in-frame ones, dropping some. Of around 20,000 clones in the sample, roughly half are singletons; the top ten hold 0.75% to 0.9%. The specimen comprised alloreactive CD4+ T cells from a mixed lymphocyte reaction culture, sampled before intestinal transplant. The subset denotes: CFSE-low proliferating T cells sorted from roughly 6-day pre-transplant mixed lymphocyte reaction (GvH or HvG direction). Receptors were obtained from a human patient who received an intestinal transplant.

The rearrangement joins TRBV19 to TRBJ2-1; 10 bases are a match to TRBD1. From germline, CDR1 is LNHDA and CDR2 SQIVND (reference sequence). V shed 2 bases and J 8 bases; nucleotides not matched to a gene: 6. This CDR3 spans 15 amino acids. The CDR3 here is CASSILDRGSDEQFF. The CDR3 region has the DNA TGTGCCAGTAGTATATTGGACAGGGGGAGCGATGAGCAGTTCTTC.

This clone occurred a few times. V is TRBV19 and J is TRBJ1-3; D not certain. The V and J ends lost 7 bases and 4 bases respectively, with 17 bases between them. Germline assignment: CDR1 LNHDA and CDR2 SQIVND (reference sequence). The CDR3 contains 15 residues. The CDR3 protein is CASTFTRSPGNTIYF. Here the CDR3 DNA reads TGTGCCAGTACCTTCACTCGGAGCCCCGGAAACACCATATATTTT.

The gene calls are TRBV5-4 and TRBJ2-5; 14 positions match TRBD2. The CDR3 totals 16 residues. Unmatched junction bases numbered 2, after V lost 3 bases and J lost 1 base. Germline CDR1 is SGHNT and CDR2 is YYREEE (reference sequence). In DNA, the CDR3 is TGTGCCAGCAGCTCGGGACTAGCGGGGGCCCAAGAGACCCAGTACTTC. It is translated as CASSSGLAGAQETQYF.

The chain combines TRBV7-2 with TRBJ2-7; 9 bases match TRBD1. The CDR3 extends over 15 amino acids. After removal of 8 bases from V and 1 base from J, the junction contained 9 bases not matched to a gene. CDR1 and CDR2 from the germline V gene are SGHTA and FQGNSA. CDR3 loop: CASARRTGVSYEQYF. The CDR3, as DNA: TGTGCCAGCGCCCGTCGGACAGGGGTTTCCTACGAGCAGTACTTC.

This clone was counted a few times. The chain is built from TRBV30 and TRBJ2-2; 10 nucleotides agree with TRBD2. Trimming cost V 0 bases and J 1 base; bases outside gene matches: 11. CDR1 is GTSNPN, CDR2 SVGIG, per germline (reference sequence). This CDR3 comprises 19 residues. The CDR3 nucleotides read TGTGCCTGGAGTGTACGGGGAGCGGGGGGGGGCCGGAACACCGGGGAGCTGTTTTTT. The encoded protein is CAWSVRGAGGGRNTGELFF.

The V and J genes are TRBV14 and TRBJ1-2, with D uncertain. CDR3 length equals 14 residues. Germline assignment: CDR1 SGHDN and CDR2 FVKESK. V was pared by 0 bases and J by 5 bases, with 10 bases between. The CDR3 region is CASSQDSWRYGYTF. CDR3 sequence (DNA): TGTGCCAGCAGCCAAGATAGCTGGAGATATGGCTACACCTTC. Full variable domain (outside the CDR3, taken from reference TRBV14 and TRBJ1-2): EAGVTQFPSHSVIEKGQTVTLRCDPISGHDNLYWYRRVMGKEIKFLLHFVKESKQDESGMPNNRFLAERTGGTYSTLKVQPAELEDSGVYFCASSQDSWRYGYTFGSGTRLTVV.

This sequence joins TRBV19 and TRBJ1-2; a possible D gene is TRBD1 (6 bases). The CDR3 runs to 14 residues. CDR1 and CDR2 (germline): LNHDA, SQIVND (reference sequence). Trimming took off 5 bases at V and 0 bases at J, with 10 bases between the two ends. CDR3 loop: CASSSRGSNYGYTF. CDR3 nucleotides: TGTGCCAGTAGTTCCAGGGGTTCTAACTATGGCTACACCTTC. Looking up the rest from reference TRBV19 and TRBJ1-2 gives the full variable domain: DGGITQSPKYLFRKEGQNVTLSCEQNLNHDAMYWYRQDPGQGLRLIYYSQIVNDFQKGDIAEGYSVSREKKESFPLTVTSAQKNPTAFYLCASSSRGSNYGYTFGSGTRLTVV.

J is TRBJ2-7 and V is TRBV2; D is perhaps TRBD2 (5 bases). Germline V gene data show CDR1 as SNHLY and CDR2 as FYNNEI. This CDR3 region has 14 residues. V lost 8 bases and J 0 bases, leaving 14 bases between the germline ends. The CDR3 nucleotides read TGTGCCAGCGCGGCGGACTGGCTCTCCTACGAGCAGTACTTC. Amino acid sequence: CASAADWLSYEQYF.

V usage is TRBV6-5 and J usage is TRBJ1-1, with D tentatively TRBD1 (6 bases). Germline CDR1 MNHEY, CDR2 SVGAGI. V lost 7 bases to trimming and J lost 2 bases, with 14 bases between them. The length of the CDR3 is 14 residues. The CDR3 spells CASTQGGVNTEAFF. The CDR3 nucleotides are TGTGCCAGCACCCAAGGGGGGGTTAACACTGAAGCTTTCTTT.

The rearrangement uses TRBV11-1 and TRBJ2-1; TRBD1 is a possible D gene (5 bases). Per germline, CDR1 SGHAT and CDR2 FQDESV (reference sequence). The CDR3 loop spans 14 amino acids. Trimming cost V 6 bases and J 0 bases, with 9 bases left between them. The CDR3 region is CASRYDSSYNEQFF. DNA for the CDR3: TGTGCCAGCAGGTACGACAGCTCCTACAATGAGCAGTTCTTC.

This clone appeared a single time. The chain couples TRBV10-3 to TRBJ2-2; 7 nucleotides agree with TRBD1. The CDR3 is 15 amino acids. The V and J ends lost 6 bases and 0 bases, in that order; junction bases with no gene match: 4. Looked up from germline, CDR1 is ENHRY and CDR2 is SYGVKD. In nucleotides, the CDR3 is TGTGCCATCAGAAAGGGGACAGCGAACACCGGGGAGCTGTTTTTT. Translated, it gives CAIRKGTANTGELFF.

J is TRBJ1-4 and V is TRBV5-6, with a weak D call TRBD1 (6 bases). The V end lost 3 bases, the J end lost 8 bases, and 14 bases lay between the germline ends. Per germline, CDR1 SGHDT and CDR2 YYEEEE. The CDR3 totals 14 residues. CDR3 protein: CASSYTGQREKLFF. CDR3 nucleotide sequence: TGTGCCAGCAGCTATACAGGGCAGAGGGAAAAACTGTTTTTT.

There are a few counts of this clone. V and J are TRBV5-1 and TRBJ1-4; D perhaps matches TRBD1 (5 bases). The CDR3 covers 14 residues. Germline lookup yields CDR1 SGHRS and CDR2 YFSETQ. The germline V and J ends were trimmed by 1 base and 7 bases, with 11 bases remaining between them. CDR3 protein: CASSLSGGGEKLFF. CDR3 DNA sequence: TGCGCCAGCAGCTTGTCGGGGGGTGGTGAAAAACTGTTTTTT.

The chain joins TRBV4-1 to TRBJ2-2, with 7 bases aligning to TRBD1. The CDR3 totals 15 residues. Germline V CDR1 and CDR2: MGHRA, YSYEKL. J lost 6 bases, V lost 1 base, and 5 bases had no gene match. This CDR3 reads CASSQGTGVAGELFF. DNA of the CDR3: TGCGCCAGCAGCCAAGGAACAGGGGTCGCCGGGGAGCTGTTTTTT.

A few counts support this clone. CDR3 amino acids: CASSLVTVGGGAYEQYF. Here the CDR3 DNA reads TGTGCCAGCAGCTTAGTGACGGTGGGGGGGGGCGCCTACGAGCAGTACTTC. The J gene is TRBJ2-7, the V gene TRBV7-9; the D gene is possibly TRBD2 (7 bases). This CDR3 region has 17 residues. Germline CDR1 reads SEHNR; CDR2 reads FQNEAQ (reference sequence). With 1 base removed from V and 2 bases from J, the gap between germline ends came to 18 bases.

This clone was picked up a small number of times. The V and J genes are TRBV6-1 and TRBJ1-2; maybe TRBD1 (6 bases). The CDR3 is 14 amino acids. CDR1 MNHNS and CDR2 SASEGT come from the germline V gene. V was pared by 7 bases and J by 8 bases, with 20 bases between. The CDR3 nucleotides read TGTGCCAGCAAGCCGCCCGGGGGGCTGTGGGGCTACACCTTC. Protein product: CASKPPGGLWGYTF.

This rearrangement joins TRBV18 to TRBJ2-3; D is perhaps TRBD2 (5 bases). Between the trimmed V and J ends, which lost 5 bases and 2 bases, there was a span of 8 bases. The CDR3 contains 13 residues. Germline lookup yields CDR1 KGHSH and CDR2 LQKENI. Here the CDR3 reads CASSSDSTDTQYF. In DNA form, the CDR3 reads TGTGCCAGCTCATCGGACTCCACAGATACGCAGTATTTT.

The V and J genes are TRBV10-3 and TRBJ2-5; perhaps TRBD1 as D (5 bases). V was clipped by 6 bases and J by 3 bases, with 11 bases between them. The CDR3 has 13 amino acids. The germline V gene has CDR1 ENHRY and CDR2 SYGVKD. The CDR3 region has the DNA TGTGCCATCAGGCGTCAGGGCGAAGAGACCCAGTACTTC. This gives the protein CAIRRQGEETQYF.

This clone has more than one count but fewer than ten. The gene calls are TRBV21-1 and TRBJ2-1; no DNA check was done on the table's D call, TRBD2. TRBV21-1 counts as a pseudogene. CDR3 size: 22 residues. CDR3 loop: CASSKGAPGTSPPNSSYNEQFF. For the CDR3, the DNA is TGTGCCAGCAGCAAAGGCGCCCCCGGGACTAGTCCTCCTAATAGCTCCTACAATGAGCAGTTCTTC.

V is TRBV19 and J is TRBJ2-1; D is possibly TRBD1 (6 bases). Germline V lookup: CDR1 LNHDA, CDR2 SQIVND (reference sequence). V lost 2 bases and J 7 bases, leaving 15 bases between the germline ends. This CDR3 spans 15 amino acids. CDR3 in amino acids: CASSIQGPPGNEQFF. CDR3 nucleotides: TGTGCCAGTAGTATACAGGGGCCCCCGGGGAATGAGCAGTTCTTC.

This clone was seen more than once but under ten times. The V call is TRBV5-1, the J call TRBJ1-1; D not certain. Per the germline V gene, CDR1 is SGHRS and CDR2 is YFSETQ. The length of the CDR3 is 14 residues. Trimming pared 1 base from V and 3 bases from J, leaving 10 bases between. CDR3 DNA: TGCGCCAGCAGCTTGACAGAATGGGACACTGAAGCTTTCTTT. It is translated as CASSLTEWDTEAFF.

This clone was detected only a few times. The chain recombines TRBV2 with TRBJ1-1; D perhaps matches TRBD1 (5 bases). Germline V gene data show CDR1 as SNHLY and CDR2 as FYNNEI. Trimming removed 3 bases at V and 7 bases at J, with 6 bases between. The CDR3 has 11 residues. CDR3 amino acids: CASSDQGEAFF. DNA of the CDR3: TGTGCCAGCAGTGATCAGGGTGAAGCTTTCTTT.

This chain links TRBV7-3 with TRBJ2-2; D possibly corresponds to TRBD2 (5 bases). The CDR3 spans 16 residues. V gave up 4 bases and J gave up 6 bases, with 18 bases separating them. From germline, CDR1 is SGHTA and CDR2 FQGTGA. DNA for the CDR3: TGTGCCAGCAGCTCTCGGGATTCCCTGGTCCCCGGGGAGCTGTTTTTT. This codes for CASSSRDSLVPGELFF.

This chain joins TRBV29-1 and TRBJ2-7, with TRBD2 as a possible D gene (7 bases). The length of the CDR3 is 15 residues. Germline CDR1 SQVTM, CDR2 ANQGSEA. V was shortened by 3 bases and J by 4 bases, with 19 bases between the two germline ends. CDR3: CSVEQGRGNMYEQYF. As DNA, the CDR3 is TGCAGCGTTGAGCAGGGGAGGGGGAATATGTACGAGCAGTACTTC.

The chain couples TRBV11-2 to TRBJ2-7; a weak D match, TRBD2 (7 bases). V shed 1 base and J shed 1 base, with 11 bases lying between them. The CDR3 totals 15 residues. Germline V gene sequence: CDR1 SGHAT, CDR2 FQNNGV. The CDR3 sequence is CASSLVGGGSYEQYF. DNA of the CDR3: TGTGCCAGCAGCTTAGTAGGGGGGGGGTCCTACGAGCAGTACTTC.

CDR3 protein: CASSSLGQGTYEQYF. The CDR3 DNA is TGTGCCAGCAGTTCTCTGGGACAGGGGACCTACGAGCAGTACTTC. The chain combines TRBV6-1 with TRBJ2-7; TRBD1 matches 10 bases. This CDR3 contains 15 residues. Losses at the gene ends were 5 bases for V and 2 bases for J; bases not matched to a gene: 6. Germline V gene lookup returns CDR1 MNHNS and CDR2 SASEGT.